This record looks at one T cell receptor beta chain sequence and its context. Antigen specificity is unknown. CDR3 length: 17 residues. Germline assignment: CDR1 SGHAT and CDR2 FQNNGV. This record belongs to a study of blood T cells in healthy people across ages. A second PCR, run for 7 to 11 cycles, used a sample-barcoded 5' primer plus a J-beta primer mix. TCRdb independently ran MiXCR on the 5' RACE reads; one entry per CDR3 protein. The sample includes hundreds of thousands of distinct CDR3 sequences, 20% to 25% of them seen just once. Findings of the study overall: As age increased, TCR beta diversity per million T cells fell in a roughly linear fashion. Estimated diversity, derived from one million T cells, was regarded as an underestimate.

Sequencing used blood. This TCR was recovered from an older man in good health. This sequence joins TRBV11-2 and TRBJ2-1; the D gene is possibly TRBD1 (6 bases). The J call could be wrong; TRBJ2-5 is a better fit for the DNA end. CDR3 protein: CASSLESSSTGWKTQYF. CDR3 sequence (DNA): TGTGCCAGCAGCTTAGAGAGTTCCTCGACAGGTTGGAAGACCCAGTACTTC.